Presented here are 27 T cell receptor beta chains from one specimen sequenced in a study of cytomegalovirus exposure and HLA in healthy donors. Some clones are missing from TCRdb's copy, which holds only in-frame ones; the method was immunoSEQ multiplex PCR. The sample has 180,000 or so clones, 84% seen once. The sample taken for sequencing was PBMCs. These receptors originate from a woman under 40 in good health and CMV-seropositive.

In regard to this clone: The sample holds other DNA sequences that translate to the same CDR3. The V and J genes are TRBV11-3 and TRBJ2-1; TRBD1 agrees at 7 bases. CDR3 length equals 14 residues. Germline V lookup: CDR1 SGHNT, CDR2 YENEEA. V shed 5 bases, J shed 1 base, and the junction held 2 bases outside the gene matches. CDR3 loop: CASSRDSSYNEQFF. The CDR3 DNA follows: TGTGCCAGCAGCCGGGACAGTTCCTACAATGAGCAGTTCTTC.

The chain carries TRBV19 and TRBJ1-5; D uncertain. CDR3 length: 14 amino acids. Per germline, CDR1 LNHDA and CDR2 SQIVND (reference sequence). Trimming pared 3 bases from V and 5 bases from J, leaving 11 bases between. The CDR3 reads CASSISWAYQPQHF. The CDR3 nucleotides are TGTGCCAGTAGTATTAGTTGGGCCTATCAGCCCCAGCATTTT.

The chain is built from TRBV28 and TRBJ2-7; TRBD2 aligns across 8 bases. CDR1 is MDHEN, CDR2 SYDVKM, per germline. The CDR3 is 12 residues long. The trim removed 10 bases at V and 2 bases at J, leaving 4 bases unmatched. CDR3 sequence (DNA): TGTGCCACTAGAGCGGGGGCCTACGAGCAGTACTTC. Translation: CATRAGAYEQYF.

In nucleotides, the CDR3 is TGTGCCTGGAGTGTATCCCAGTCCGGGGAGCAGTTCTTC. Translating gives CAWSVSQSGEQFF. The chain recombines TRBV30 with TRBJ2-1; D is ambiguous. V was pared by 0 bases and J by 10 bases, with 13 bases between. Germline V lookup: CDR1 GTSNPN, CDR2 SVGIG (reference sequence). The CDR3 runs 13 residues.

The chain links TRBV2 to TRBJ1-1, with TRBD1 as a possible D gene (5 bases). Trimming left V 7 bases short and J 0 bases short, with 12 bases between. The CDR3 extends over 14 amino acids. In germline, CDR1 is SNHLY, CDR2 FYNNEI. The CDR3 is CASISARVNTEAFF. The CDR3 DNA reads TGTGCCAGCATCTCCGCCAGGGTGAACACTGAAGCTTTCTTT. Using reference TRBV2 and TRBJ1-1 for the parts outside the CDR3, the full variable domain is EPEVTQTPSHQVTQMGQEVILRCVPISNHLYFYWYRQILGQKVEFLVSFYNNEISEKSEIFDDQFSVERPDGSNFTLKIRSTKLEDSAMYFCASISARVNTEAFFGQGTRLTVV.

V gene TRBV27 combines with J gene TRBJ2-7; D perhaps matches TRBD2 (7 bases). Between the trimmed V and J ends, which lost 7 bases and 5 bases, there was a span of 24 bases. The length of the CDR3 is 16 residues. Germline CDR1 is MNHEY and CDR2 is SMNVEV (reference sequence). The CDR3 DNA sequence: TGTGCCAGCACCCCAGGGGATAAGGGAGGGCCCAACGAGCAGTACTTC. It yields the protein CASTPGDKGGPNEQYF.

The chain joins TRBV7-2 to TRBJ2-1; D is uncertain. CDR3 length: 12 amino acids. Germline V gene data show CDR1 as SGHTA and CDR2 as FQGNSA. The V end was cut by 3 bases, the J end by 7 bases, with 7 bases between. As DNA, the CDR3 is TGTGCCAGCAGCTTCGAGTGGAATGAGCAGTTCTTC. Its translation: CASSFEWNEQFF.

The chain links TRBV18 to TRBJ1-3, with D possibly matching TRBD1 (6 bases). This CDR3 region has 14 residues. Per germline, CDR1 KGHSH and CDR2 LQKENI. The germline V and J ends were trimmed by 7 bases and 4 bases, with 14 bases remaining between them. CDR3 nucleotide sequence: TGTGCCAGCTTAAACCAGGGGCACGGAAACACCATATATTTT. This codes for CASLNQGHGNTIYF.

The chain is built from TRBV6-5 and TRBJ2-2; no definite D call. This CDR3 is built from 11 residues. The germline CDR1 and CDR2 sequences are MNHEY and SVGAGI. Trimming cost V 7 bases and J 6 bases, with 6 bases left between them. As DNA, the CDR3 is TGTGCCAGCATCCATTCCGGGGAGCTGTTTTTT. Translation gives CASIHSGELFF.

The chain carries TRBV28 and TRBJ1-1; D remains unclear. Between the trimmed V and J ends, which lost 9 bases and 3 bases, there was a span of 14 bases. Germline assignment: CDR1 MDHEN and CDR2 SYDVKM. There are 13 residues in the CDR3. The CDR3 DNA sequence: TGTGCCAGTGCCCGGGTAGCATACACTGAAGCTTTCTTT. It codes for CASARVAYTEAFF.

The genes are TRBV11-2 and TRBJ2-5; 7 nucleotides agree with TRBD2. The ends lost 1 base at V and 4 bases at J; junction bases unmatched: 9. CDR3 size: 16 residues. The V gene's germline CDR1 is SGHAT and CDR2 FQNNGV. CDR3 residues: CASSLAGAGRGETQYF. As DNA, the CDR3 is TGTGCCAGCAGCTTAGCAGGAGCAGGGAGGGGAGAGACCCAGTACTTC.

The chain joins TRBV27 to TRBJ2-2, with D hard to call. The V gene lost 7 bases and the J gene lost 3 bases, with 6 bases spanning the gap. The germline CDR1 and CDR2 sequences are MNHEY and SMNVEV (reference sequence). There are 12 residues in the CDR3. CDR3 protein: CASMSDTGELFF. The CDR3 bases are TGTGCCAGCATGTCGGACACCGGGGAGCTGTTTTTT.

The chain employs TRBV19 and TRBJ2-3, with 10 bases that match TRBD2. Germline V gives CDR1 LNHDA, CDR2 SQIVND (reference sequence). The CDR3 is 16 amino acids. V trimming: 4 bases; J trimming: 4 bases; junction bases outside the gene matches: 8. The CDR3 sequence is CASSKPSGSTADTQYF. The CDR3 bases are TGTGCCAGTAGTAAACCTAGCGGGAGTACGGCAGATACGCAGTATTTT. Using reference TRBV19 and TRBJ2-3 for the parts outside the CDR3, the full variable domain is DGGITQSPKYLFRKEGQNVTLSCEQNLNHDAMYWYRQDPGQGLRLIYYSQIVNDFQKGDIAEGYSVSREKKESFPLTVTSAQKNPTAFYLCASSKPSGSTADTQYFGPGTRLTVL.

This rearrangement joins TRBV14 to TRBJ1-1; D is unclear. The length of the CDR3 is 15 residues. CDR1 and CDR2 from the germline V gene are SGHDN and FVKESK. Trimming took off 0 bases at V and 0 bases at J, with 8 bases between the two ends. Here the CDR3 reads CASSQELALNTEAFF. In DNA form, the CDR3 reads TGTGCCAGCAGCCAAGAGTTGGCCCTGAACACTGAAGCTTTCTTT.

The chain combines TRBV5-1 with TRBJ2-7, with a tentative D call TRBD2 (7 bases). Germline CDR1 is SGHRS and CDR2 is YFSETQ. The CDR3 spans 14 residues. V lost 9 bases and J 0 bases, leaving 16 bases between the germline ends. The CDR3 bases are TGCGCCACTCGCGGGGGCGTCGGCTCCTACGAGCAGTACTTC. It specifies CATRGGVGSYEQYF.

The chain combines TRBV2 with TRBJ2-5; 7 bases are a match to TRBD1. The CDR3 runs 17 residues. The V segment lost 4 bases and the J segment 0 bases; nucleotides outside the gene matches: 11. Per the germline V gene, CDR1 is SNHLY and CDR2 is FYNNEI. The CDR3 spells CASSGEGGNSYQETQYF. The CDR3 nucleotides are TGTGCCAGCAGTGGGGAAGGGGGCAATTCGTACCAAGAGACCCAGTACTTC.

CDR3 DNA: TGTGCCAGCAGCGGCAGGGGGCGGGTTCAGCCCCAGCATTTT. This codes for CASSGRGRVQPQHF. The rearrangement links TRBV5-6 to TRBJ1-5, with 8 bases aligning to TRBD1. The CDR3 has 14 amino acids. Germline V gene lookup returns CDR1 SGHDT and CDR2 YYEEEE. Germline trimming cut 4 bases from V and 6 bases from J; bases unmatched to any gene: 6.

V usage is TRBV28 and J usage is TRBJ1-2; 9 bases agree with TRBD1. With V trimmed by 5 bases and J by 8 bases, 6 bases remained unmatched. Germline values: CDR1 MDHEN, CDR2 SYDVKM. The CDR3 totals 13 residues. CDR3 coding DNA: TGTGCCAGCAGTGAAACAGGGGGCTGGGGCTACACCTTC. This encodes CASSETGGWGYTF.

The chain couples TRBV7-3 to TRBJ2-7; tentative D call: TRBD2 (6 bases). V lost 2 bases, J lost 6 bases, and 14 bases lay in between. The CDR3 runs 14 residues. Germline V gene lookup returns CDR1 SGHTA and CDR2 FQGTGA. CDR3 amino acids: CASSLGFGSREQYF. The DNA of the CDR3 is TGTGCCAGCAGCTTAGGTTTCGGGAGTCGCGAGCAGTACTTC.

CDR3 sequence: CASSLVAGEKLFF. The DNA of the CDR3 is TGTGCCAGCAGCTTAGTGGCGGGGGAAAAACTGTTTTTT. The V call is TRBV11-2, the J call TRBJ1-4, with no clear D. Trimming shortened V by 1 base and J by 8 bases, and 8 bases separated the two germline ends. This CDR3 comprises 13 residues. CDR1 is SGHAT and CDR2 is FQNNGV in the germline V gene.

This clone was detected once. J is TRBJ2-6 and V is TRBV6-7; a weak D match, TRBD1 (6 bases). TRBV6-7 is assigned to the ORF class and has an uncertain function. This CDR3 region has 17 residues. The V end lost 6 bases, the J end lost 0 bases, and 15 bases lay between the germline ends. Here the CDR3 reads CASRPRTVISGANVLTF. In DNA, the CDR3 is TGTGCCAGCAGACCCCGGACAGTAATCTCTGGGGCCAACGTCCTGACTTTC.

This clone appeared a few times. This CDR3 is CASSPDRNYEQYF. DNA for the CDR3: TGTGCCAGCAGTCCAGACAGGAACTACGAGCAGTACTTC. The chain links TRBV27 to TRBJ2-7, with a tentative D call TRBD1 (6 bases). Trimming cost V 5 bases and J 3 bases, with 11 bases left between them. The CDR3 has 13 residues. CDR1 MNHEY and CDR2 SMNVEV come from the germline V gene (reference sequence).

The chain has TRBV5-1 and TRBJ1-1, with 11 bases matching TRBD1. CDR1 and CDR2 from the germline V gene are SGHRS and YFSETQ. The CDR3 is 18 residues long. The J segment lost 4 bases and the V segment lost 0 bases, leaving 11 bases of the junction unmatched. The CDR3 DNA reads TGCGCCAGCAGCTTGGTTCCCCGGACAGGGGGCCGTGGCACTGAAGCTTTCTTT. Translation gives CASSLVPRTGGRGTEAFF.

V is TRBV9 and J is TRBJ2-3; maybe TRBD2 (5 bases). This CDR3 comprises 15 residues. The V end was cut by 0 bases, the J end by 6 bases, with 14 bases between. Per the germline V gene, CDR1 is SGDLS and CDR2 is YYNGEE. This chain's CDR3 is CASSVGGGLVDTQYF. The DNA for the CDR3 is TGTGCCAGCAGCGTAGGAGGCGGGCTGGTGGATACGCAGTATTTT.

This clone appeared once. This chain connects TRBV6-6 to TRBJ2-2; D gene uncertain. The CDR3 length is 12 residues. V dropped 4 bases and J dropped 6 bases, with 6 bases sitting between them. The germline CDR1 and CDR2 sequences are MNHNY and SVGAGI (reference sequence). The CDR3 coding sequence is TGTGCCAGCAGTTTTCAGTCCGGGGAGCTGTTTTTT. Translated: CASSFQSGELFF.

The chain couples TRBV5-6 to TRBJ2-6; D gene uncertain. The V gene lost 4 bases and the J gene lost 1 base, with 6 bases spanning the gap. The CDR3 sequence is 14 residues long. CDR1 and CDR2 (germline): SGHDT, YYEEEE. The CDR3 sequence: CASSLQSGANVLTF. CDR3 bases: TGTGCCAGCAGCCTTCAGTCTGGGGCCAACGTCCTGACTTTC.

V is TRBV5-1 and J is TRBJ2-3; 9 bases are a match to TRBD2. The V and J ends lost 3 bases and 5 bases, in that order; junction bases with no gene match: 7. Germline CDR1 reads SGHRS; CDR2 reads YFSETQ. This CDR3 comprises 15 residues. In DNA form, the CDR3 reads TGCGCCAGCAGCTGGAGCGGGAGGACTATAGATACGCAGTATTTT. Residues: CASSWSGRTIDTQYF.